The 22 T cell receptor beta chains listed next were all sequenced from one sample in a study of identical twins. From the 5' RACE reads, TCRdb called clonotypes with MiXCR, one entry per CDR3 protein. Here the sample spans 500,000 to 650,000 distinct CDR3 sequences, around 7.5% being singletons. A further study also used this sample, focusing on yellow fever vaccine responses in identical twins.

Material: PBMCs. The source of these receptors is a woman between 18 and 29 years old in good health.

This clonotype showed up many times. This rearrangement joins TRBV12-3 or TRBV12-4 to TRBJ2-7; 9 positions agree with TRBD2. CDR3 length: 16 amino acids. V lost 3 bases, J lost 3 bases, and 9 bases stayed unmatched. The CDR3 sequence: CASSLKLAGSGYEQYF. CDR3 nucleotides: TGTGCCAGCAGTTTGAAGCTAGCGGGATCAGGCTACGAGCAGTACTTC.

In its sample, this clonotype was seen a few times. The CDR3 loop is CATSDPSGGVLSYNEQFF. CDR3 in DNA: TGTGCCACCAGTGACCCGTCTGGAGGGGTCCTCTCCTACAATGAGCAGTTCTTC. This chain links TRBV24-1 with TRBJ2-1; the D gene is possibly TRBD2 (6 bases). The germline V and J ends were trimmed by 4 bases and 0 bases, with 18 bases remaining between them. The CDR3 is 18 amino acids. In germline, CDR1 is KGHDR, CDR2 SFDVKD.

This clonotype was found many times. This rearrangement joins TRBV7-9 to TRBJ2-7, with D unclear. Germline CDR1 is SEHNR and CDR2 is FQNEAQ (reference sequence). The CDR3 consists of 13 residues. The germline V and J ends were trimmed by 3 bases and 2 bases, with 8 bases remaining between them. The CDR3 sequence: CASSFPGAYEQYV. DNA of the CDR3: TGTGCCAGCAGCTTTCCGGGTGCCTACGAGCAGTACGTC.

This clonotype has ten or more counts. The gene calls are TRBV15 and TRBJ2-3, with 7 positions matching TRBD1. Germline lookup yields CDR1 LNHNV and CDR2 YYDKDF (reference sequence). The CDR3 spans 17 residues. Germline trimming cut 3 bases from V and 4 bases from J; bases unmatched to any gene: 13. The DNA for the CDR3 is TGTGCCACCAGCAGTGTCCCGGGACAGAGGAGGTCAGATACGCAGTATTTT. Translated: CATSSVPGQRRSDTQYF.

CDR3 bases: TGTGCCACAGGGGAGGCCTTCGGGGAGCTGTTTTTT. Residues: CATGEAFGELFF. The chain couples TRBV6-6 to TRBJ2-2, with D tentatively TRBD1 or TRBD2 (6 bases each). Germline CDR1 and CDR2: MNHNY and SVGAGI (reference sequence). V was trimmed by 10 bases and J by 7 bases, leaving 13 bases between them. This CDR3 has 12 residues.

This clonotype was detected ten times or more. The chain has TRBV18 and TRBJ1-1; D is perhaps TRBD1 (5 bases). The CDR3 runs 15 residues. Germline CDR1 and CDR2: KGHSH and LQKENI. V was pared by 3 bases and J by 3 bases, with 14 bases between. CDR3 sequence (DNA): TGTGCCAGCTCACCTGGACCGGGAGGGGACACTGAAGCTTTCTTT. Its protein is CASSPGPGGDTEAFF.

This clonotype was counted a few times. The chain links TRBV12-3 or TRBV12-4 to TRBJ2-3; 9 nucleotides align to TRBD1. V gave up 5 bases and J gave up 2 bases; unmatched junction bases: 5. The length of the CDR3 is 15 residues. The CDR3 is CASSPDRGFTDTQYF. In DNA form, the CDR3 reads TGTGCCAGCAGTCCCGACAGGGGGTTCACAGATACGCAGTATTTT.

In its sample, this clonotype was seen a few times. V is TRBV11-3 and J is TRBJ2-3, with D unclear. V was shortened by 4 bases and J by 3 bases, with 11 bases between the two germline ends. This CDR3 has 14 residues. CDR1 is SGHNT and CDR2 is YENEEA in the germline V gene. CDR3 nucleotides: TGTGCCAGCAGCTCCGGTAGGCCGACAGATACGCAGTATTTT. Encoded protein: CASSSGRPTDTQYF.

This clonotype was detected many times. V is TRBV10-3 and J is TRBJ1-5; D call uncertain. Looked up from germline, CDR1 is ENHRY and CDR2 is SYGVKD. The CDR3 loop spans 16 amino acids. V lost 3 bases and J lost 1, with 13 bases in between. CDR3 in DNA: TGTGCCATCAGTGAAAGGGAGAGCGGGAGCAATCAGCCCCAGCATTTT. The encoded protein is CAISERESGSNQPQHF.

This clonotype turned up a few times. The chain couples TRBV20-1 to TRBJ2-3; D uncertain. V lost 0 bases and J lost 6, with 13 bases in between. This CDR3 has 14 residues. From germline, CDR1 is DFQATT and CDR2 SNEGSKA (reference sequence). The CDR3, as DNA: TGCAGTGCTAGAGAACCACCCGGCTTGGATACGCAGTATTTT. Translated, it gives CSAREPPGLDTQYF.

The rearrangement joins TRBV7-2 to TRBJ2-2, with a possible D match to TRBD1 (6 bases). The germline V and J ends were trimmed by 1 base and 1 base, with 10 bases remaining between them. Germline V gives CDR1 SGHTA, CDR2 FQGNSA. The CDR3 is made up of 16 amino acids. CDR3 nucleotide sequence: TGTGCCAGCAGCTTAGTCGCAGGGGTGAACACCGGGGAGCTGTTTTTT. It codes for CASSLVAGVNTGELFF.

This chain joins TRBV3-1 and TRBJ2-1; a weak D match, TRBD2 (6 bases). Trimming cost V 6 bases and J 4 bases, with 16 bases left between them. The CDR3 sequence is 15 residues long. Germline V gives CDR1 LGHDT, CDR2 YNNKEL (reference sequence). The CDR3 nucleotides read TGTGCCAGCAGGTCACTAGCAGCTTCTTACAATGAGCAGTTCTTC. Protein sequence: CASRSLAASYNEQFF.

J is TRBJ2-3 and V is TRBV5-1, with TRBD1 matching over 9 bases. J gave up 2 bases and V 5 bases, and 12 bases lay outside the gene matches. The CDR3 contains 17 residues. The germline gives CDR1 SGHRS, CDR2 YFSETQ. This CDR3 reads CASRKLRTGEDTDTQYF. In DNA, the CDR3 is TGCGCCAGCAGAAAATTGAGGACAGGGGAAGACACAGATACGCAGTATTTT.

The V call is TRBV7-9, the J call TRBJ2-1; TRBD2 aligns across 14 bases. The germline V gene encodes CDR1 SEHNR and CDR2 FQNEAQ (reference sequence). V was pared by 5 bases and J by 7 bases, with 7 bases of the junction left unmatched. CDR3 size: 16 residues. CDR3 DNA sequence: TGTGCCAGCAGCATAACGGGACTAGCGGGAGATAATGAGCAGTTCTTC. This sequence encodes CASSITGLAGDNEQFF.

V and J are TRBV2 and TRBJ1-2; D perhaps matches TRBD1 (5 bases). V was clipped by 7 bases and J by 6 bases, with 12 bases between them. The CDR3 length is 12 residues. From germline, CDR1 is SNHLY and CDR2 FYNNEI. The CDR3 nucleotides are TGTGCCAGCAAGGGTAGGGGAGATGGCTACACCTTC. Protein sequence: CASKGRGDGYTF.

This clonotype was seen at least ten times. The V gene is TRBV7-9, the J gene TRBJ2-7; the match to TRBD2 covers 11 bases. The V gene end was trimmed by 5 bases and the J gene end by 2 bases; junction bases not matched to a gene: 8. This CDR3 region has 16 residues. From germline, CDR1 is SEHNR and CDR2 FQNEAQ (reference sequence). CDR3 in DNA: TGTGCCAGCAGCATCCGACTAGCGGGAACTACCTACGAGCAGTACGTC. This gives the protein CASSIRLAGTTYEQYV.

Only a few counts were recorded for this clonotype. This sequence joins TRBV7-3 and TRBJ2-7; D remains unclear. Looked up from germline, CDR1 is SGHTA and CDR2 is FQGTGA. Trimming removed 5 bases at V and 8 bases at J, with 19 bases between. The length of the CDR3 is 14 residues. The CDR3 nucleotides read TGTGCCAGCAGCCCCCGGGCTGACCTATCTCAGCAGTACTTC. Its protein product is CASSPRADLSQQYF.

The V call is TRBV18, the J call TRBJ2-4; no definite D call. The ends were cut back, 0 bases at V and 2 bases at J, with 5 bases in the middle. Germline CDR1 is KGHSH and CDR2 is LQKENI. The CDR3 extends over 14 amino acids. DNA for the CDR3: TGTGCCAGCTCACCACCGGTCTCCAAAAACATTCAGTACTTC. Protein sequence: CASSPPVSKNIQYF.

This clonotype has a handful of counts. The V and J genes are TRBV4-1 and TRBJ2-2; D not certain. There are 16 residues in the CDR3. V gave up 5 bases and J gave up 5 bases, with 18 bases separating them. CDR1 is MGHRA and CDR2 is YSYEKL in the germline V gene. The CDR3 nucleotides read TGCGCCAGCAGCTTTTCCGGGCCCGAAGTGACCGGGGAGCTGTTTTTT. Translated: CASSFSGPEVTGELFF.

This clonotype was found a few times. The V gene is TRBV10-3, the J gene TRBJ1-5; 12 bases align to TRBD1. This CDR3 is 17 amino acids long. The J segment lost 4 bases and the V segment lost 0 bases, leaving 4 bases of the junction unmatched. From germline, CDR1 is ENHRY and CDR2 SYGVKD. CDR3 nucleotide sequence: TGTGCCATCAGTGAGTCGGGGACAGGGGGCGGGAATCAGCCCCAGCATTTT. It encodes CAISESGTGGGNQPQHF.

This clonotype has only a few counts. The CDR3 nucleotides read TGCAGTGCTATTACAGGGGGCGGGAGCAATCAGCCCCAGCATTTT. Translated, it gives CSAITGGGSNQPQHF. The gene calls are TRBV20-1 and TRBJ1-5; 9 nucleotides agree with TRBD1. Germline assignment: CDR1 DFQATT and CDR2 SNEGSKA (reference sequence). J gave up 1 base and V 4 bases, and 5 bases lay outside the gene matches. This CDR3 is 15 amino acids long.

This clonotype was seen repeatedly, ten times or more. CDR3 DNA: TGCGCCAGCGCCAAAACGGGACAGGGGTACAATGAGCAGTTCTTC. Translation: CASAKTGQGYNEQFF. This chain uses TRBV5-1 with TRBJ2-1; 10 bases are a match to TRBD1. The CDR3 is made up of 15 amino acids. CDR1 and CDR2 from the germline V gene are SGHRS and YFSETQ. Germline trimming cut 7 bases from V and 4 bases from J; bases unmatched to any gene: 8.